The entry below describes one T cell receptor (beta chain). Its antigen remains undetermined. Base qualities are not at hand, and no much larger clone is one base apart. Library construction relied on the immunoSEQ multiplex PCR assay. In its TCRdb copy, this immuneACCESS table keeps in-frame sequences only and misses some clones. Where compared with another copy, unresolved V genes explain less than half of these, and the others have no known cause. Counted in this sample were about 44,000 clones; around 96% of them appeared once. Together, the top ten hold 0.37% of the sample. These data come from a study of technical replicates of blood from a few donors (dated by TCRdb to 2016 to 2017). Trimming accounts for 0 bases at V and 2 bases at J, while the number of junction bases matched to no gene is 3. The CDR3 numbers 16 residues from cysteine through phenylalanine. The DNA shown is the 48-base CDR3, in frame from base 1. The germline V gene yields MGHRA for CDR1 and YSYEKL for CDR2.

This clonotype originated in a human donor in good health. This sequence uses TRBV4-1 and TRBJ1-4; 7 bases in between match TRBD1. Sequencing was done on a sample of T cells isolated from PBMCs. The nucleotide sequence reads as follows: TGCGCCAGCAGCCAAGAGAGCAGGGGGACTAATGAAAAACTGTTTTTT. This encodes CASSQESRGTNEKLFF.